This T cell receptor (beta chain) is drawn from a study of blood T cell repertoires in COVID-19. Study-wide background: Acute and convalescent COVID-19 samples came from the United States, Italy and Spain. T cells, B-cell-depleted T cells, or PBMCs provided the cDNA or gDNA that served as material.

The CDR3 has 13 amino acids. The junction had 7 bases not matched to a gene; V was cut back by 8 bases and J by 8 bases. Per germline, CDR1 LNHDA and CDR2 SQIVND (reference sequence). Seattle enrolled patients during active infection and tracked them longitudinally. Per the original data handling: The assay estimated nucleated cells by amplifying reference gene primers. Repertoires were generated with immunoSEQ multiplex PCR, while TCRdb's copy carries only in-frame clones and drops some. The V and J calls and the clone size are those of that table, but D and trimming were determined from the DNA. The top ten clones hold about 2.5% of a sample with roughly 80,000 clones, more than 85% of them seen once.

The chain links TRBV19 to TRBJ2-2, with 8 bases aligning to TRBD2. The sequenced sample was peripheral blood. The TCR originated in a man aged 45-60 years with COVID-19, enrolled during active disease. The CDR3 sequence: CASLGLAGGELFF. Written as DNA, the CDR3 is TGTGCCAGTTTAGGACTAGCAGGGGGGGAGCTGTTTTTT.